This T cell receptor beta chain is from a study of blood T cell repertoires in COVID-19. Study-wide background: Samples came from the United States, Italy and Spain, spanning acute and convalescent COVID-19. PBMCs, B-cell-depleted T cells, or T cells were the source of the cDNA or gDNA that made up the material.

In the original processing: Nucleated cell number was recorded as an estimate derived from reference gene primer amplification. Some clones are missing from TCRdb's copy, which holds only in-frame ones; the method was immunoSEQ multiplex PCR. Clonal size and the V and J genes are those of that table, whereas D and trimming came from the DNA. The sample lists 250,000 or so clones, 82% seen once, with approximately 4.5% in the top ten. Trimming cost V 8 bases and J 5 bases; bases outside gene matches: 14. Germline CDR1 and CDR2: MRHNA and SNTAGT. The CDR3 spans 15 residues. Sequenced input: peripheral blood. The source is an older woman with acute or convalescent COVID-19. The chain combines TRBV6-4 with TRBJ1-2, with 7 bases aligning to TRBD1. CDR3 bases: TGTGCCAGCTCACTCCTCCGGGACAGCTTATATGGCTACACCTTC. This translates into CASSLLRDSLYGYTF.